A single sample is the source of the 25 T cell receptor beta chains below, sequenced in a study of T cell responses to AZD1222 COVID-19 vaccine. Measured with immunoSEQ multiplex PCR; TCRdb has only the in-frame clones, and not every one. The sample lists about 150,000 clones; about 90% were seen once. Sequences were derived from peripheral blood, sampled 28 days after the second AZD1222 dose. The receptors originated from an adult who received the AZD1222 COVID-19 vaccine.

CDR3 residues: CASSYLRGSASTDTQYF. The CDR3 region has the DNA TGTGCCAGCAGTTATTTACGCGGGAGCGCTAGCACAGATACGCAGTATTTT. The chain combines TRBV28 with TRBJ2-3; 7 bases match TRBD2. V shed 4 bases and J 0 bases; nucleotides not matched to a gene: 10. This CDR3 contains 17 residues. Germline values: CDR1 MDHEN, CDR2 SYDVKM.

The rearrangement links TRBV6-1 to TRBJ1-1; D gene uncertain. CDR1 is MNHNS and CDR2 is SASEGT in the germline V gene. CDR3 length: 13 amino acids. V was pared by 2 bases and J by 4 bases, with 8 bases between. The CDR3 protein is CASSEWQATEAFF. The CDR3 nucleotides read TGTGCCAGCAGTGAATGGCAGGCCACTGAAGCTTTCTTT.

The chain has TRBV3-1 (or the pseudogene TRBV3-2) and TRBJ1-2; 7 nucleotides agree with TRBD1. This CDR3 has 14 residues. Germline CDR1 is LGHDT and CDR2 is YNNKEL (reference sequence). V trimming: 2 bases; J trimming: 8 bases; junction bases outside the gene matches: 8. The CDR3 reads CASSQTTGWRGYTF. DNA for the CDR3: TGTGCCAGCAGCCAAACGACAGGGTGGCGGGGCTACACCTTC.

Only one count was recorded for this clone. The chain carries TRBV5-1 and TRBJ1-5, with D tentatively TRBD1 (5 bases). Between the trimmed V and J ends, which lost 0 bases and 3 bases, there was a span of 7 bases. The CDR3 is 14 residues long. CDR1 and CDR2 from the germline V gene are SGHRS and YFSETQ. The CDR3 coding sequence is TGCGCCAGCAGCTTGGGGACAAACAATCAGCCCCAGCATTTT. Translation: CASSLGTNNQPQHF.

J is TRBJ2-1 and V is TRBV5-4; D not resolved. V dropped 5 bases and J dropped 2 bases, with 14 bases sitting between them. CDR1 and CDR2 from the germline V gene are SGHNT and YYREEE (reference sequence). This CDR3 spans 15 amino acids. The CDR3 is CASSQVSSTYNEQFF. CDR3 nucleotide sequence: TGTGCCAGCAGTCAGGTGTCCAGTACCTACAATGAGCAGTTCTTC.

This clone turned up a few times. This rearrangement joins TRBV7-8 to TRBJ2-2; D may be TRBD1 or TRBD2 (5 bases each). Germline assignment: CDR1 SGHVS and CDR2 FQNEAQ. Trimming stripped 11 bases from V and 1 base from J, with 14 bases between. This CDR3 is 14 amino acids long. The DNA for the CDR3 is TGTGCCGGCCGAGGGACGGTGAACACCGGGGAGCTGTTTTTT. It specifies CAGRGTVNTGELFF.

V is TRBV19 and J is TRBJ1-2; 7 nucleotides align to TRBD1. Germline assignment: CDR1 LNHDA and CDR2 SQIVND (reference sequence). The CDR3 has 14 amino acids. J was trimmed by 4 bases and V by 8 bases; bases with no gene match: 10. CDR3: CASESGEGAYGYTF. DNA for the CDR3: TGTGCCAGTGAGTCGGGAGAGGGGGCCTATGGCTACACCTTC.

The rearrangement links TRBV29-1 to TRBJ2-5; the D is unclear. This CDR3 is built from 11 residues. Germline assignment: CDR1 SQVTM and CDR2 ANQGSEA. Trimming shortened V by 4 bases and J by 5 bases, and 8 bases separated the two germline ends. CDR3 nucleotide sequence: TGCAGCGTTGTAAGGATGGAGACCCAGTACTTC. Protein: CSVVRMETQYF.

The rearrangement joins TRBV6-5 to TRBJ1-6; no definite D call. This CDR3 has 16 residues. V was shortened by 3 bases and J by 0 bases, with 9 bases between the two germline ends. Germline V gives CDR1 MNHEY, CDR2 SVGAGI. CDR3 region: CASSYWRSSYNSPLHF. CDR3 in DNA: TGTGCCAGCAGTTATTGGCGGAGCTCCTATAATTCACCCCTCCACTTT.

This chain joins TRBV30 and TRBJ1-4; 8 bases fit TRBD1. V lost 5 bases and J lost 3; bases outside the gene matches: 5. Germline loops: CDR1 GTSNPN, CDR2 SVGIG (reference sequence). The CDR3 is 14 amino acids. The CDR3 sequence is CAWHRGGANEKLFF. In DNA, the CDR3 is TGTGCCTGGCACAGGGGGGGGGCTAATGAAAAACTGTTTTTT.

The chain is built from TRBV19 and TRBJ1-4; 7 bases are a match to TRBD1. CDR3 length: 16 residues. Germline CDR1 LNHDA, CDR2 SQIVND (reference sequence). After removal of 4 bases from V and 7 bases from J, the junction contained 12 bases not matched to a gene. CDR3: CASSTTRHRGGEKLFF. In DNA, the CDR3 is TGTGCCAGTAGTACAACCCGTCACAGGGGAGGTGAAAAACTGTTTTTT.

CDR3 DNA: TGTGCCAGTAATCGTCGCGGCACTATCTCTGAAGCTTTCTTT. Protein sequence: CASNRRGTISEAFF. The V call is TRBV19, the J call TRBJ1-1; no definite D call. V lost 7 bases, J lost 6 bases, and 18 bases lay in between. The CDR3 covers 14 residues. Per the germline V gene, CDR1 is LNHDA and CDR2 is SQIVND (reference sequence).

The chain has TRBV6-1 and TRBJ2-1, with 9 bases fitting TRBD1. Per germline, CDR1 MNHNS and CDR2 SASEGT. The V segment lost 2 bases and the J segment 4 bases; nucleotides outside the gene matches: 21. The CDR3 runs 21 residues. CDR3 nucleotide sequence: TGTGCCAGCAGTGAAAGGGTCGGGACAGGGCCCGGGAGCCTCCAATACAATGAGCAGTTCTTC. Amino acid sequence: CASSERVGTGPGSLQYNEQFF.

J is TRBJ1-4 and V is TRBV7-9; 9 nucleotides line up with TRBD1. The length of the CDR3 is 17 residues. The germline V gene has CDR1 SEHNR and CDR2 FQNEAQ (reference sequence). The ends lost 2 bases at V and 5 bases at J; junction bases unmatched: 9. The CDR3 bases are TGTGCCAGCAGCTTAAGGACAGGGGAGGTTCTCAATGAAAAACTGTTTTTT. Translation: CASSLRTGEVLNEKLFF.

The chain has TRBV5-1 and TRBJ2-5; D possibly corresponds to TRBD2 (5 bases). Trimming removed 0 bases from V and 2 bases from J, with 14 bases in between. The CDR3 extends over 16 amino acids. CDR1 is SGHRS and CDR2 is YFSETQ in the germline V gene. The DNA of the CDR3 is TGCGCCAGCAGCTTGGAAGGACGGGGTCTGCAAGAGACCCAGTACTTC. This translates into CASSLEGRGLQETQYF.

V and J are TRBV19 and TRBJ1-5, with D unclear. There are 15 residues in the CDR3. V was trimmed by 4 bases and J by 1 base, leaving 11 bases between them. CDR1 and CDR2 (germline): LNHDA, SQIVND (reference sequence). CDR3 protein: CASSRTSGSNQPQHF. The CDR3 DNA follows: TGTGCCAGTAGTAGGACCTCGGGGAGCAATCAGCCCCAGCATTTT.

This chain uses TRBV10-3 with TRBJ2-2, with 7 bases aligning to TRBD1. The CDR3 has 15 amino acids. From germline, CDR1 is ENHRY and CDR2 SYGVKD. Germline trimming cut 2 bases from V and 7 bases from J; bases unmatched to any gene: 7. CDR3 protein: CAISEQTGRSGELFF. The CDR3 nucleotides read TGTGCCATCAGTGAGCAGACAGGGCGTAGCGGGGAGCTGTTTTTT.

This clone was seen a handful of times. The chain employs TRBV28 and TRBJ1-5; D ambiguous. Trimming took 6 bases from V and 0 from J, leaving 12 bases between them. From germline, CDR1 is MDHEN and CDR2 SYDVKM. The CDR3 is 15 amino acids. The CDR3 sequence: CASRGSEGSNQPQHF. The CDR3, as DNA: TGTGCCAGCAGGGGGAGTGAGGGTAGCAATCAGCCCCAGCATTTT.

This chain connects TRBV19 to TRBJ2-6; possibly TRBD1 for D (5 bases). Trimming cost V 5 bases and J 0 bases, with 14 bases left between them. The CDR3 runs 17 residues. The germline CDR1 and CDR2 sequences are LNHDA and SQIVND (reference sequence). This CDR3 reads CASSSSLRASGANVLTF. The DNA of the CDR3 is TGTGCCAGTAGTTCCTCCCTCAGGGCCTCTGGGGCCAACGTCCTGACTTTC.

This clone was counted a few times. V gene TRBV21-1 combines with J gene TRBJ1-1; the table's D call, TRBD1, has no DNA check behind it. TRBV21-1 is reported as a pseudogene. The CDR3 extends over 16 amino acids. CDR3 amino acids: CASSKGPGGASTEAFF. The CDR3 DNA follows: TGTGCCAGCAGCAAAGGGCCAGGGGGCGCGAGCACTGAAGCTTTCTTT.

This chain joins TRBV9 and TRBJ2-1, with 8 bases lining up with TRBD1. Looked up from germline, CDR1 is SGDLS and CDR2 is YYNGEE. With V trimmed by 3 bases and J by 5 bases, 10 bases remained unmatched. The CDR3 consists of 16 residues. CDR3: CASSARQGIGNNEQFF. CDR3 coding DNA: TGTGCCAGCAGCGCTCGACAGGGGATTGGAAACAATGAGCAGTTCTTC.

In its sample, this clone was seen a few times. The chain employs TRBV24-1 and TRBJ2-1; D might be TRBD2 (5 bases). The CDR3 is 15 residues long. CDR1 is KGHDR and CDR2 is SFDVKD in the germline V gene. V shed 3 bases and J shed 2 bases, with 10 bases lying between them. This chain's CDR3 is CATSDPQRPYNEQFF. The CDR3 DNA is TGTGCCACCAGTGATCCTCAGCGGCCCTACAATGAGCAGTTCTTC.

The chain employs TRBV19 and TRBJ2-5, with D possibly matching TRBD2 (6 bases). Per the germline V gene, CDR1 is LNHDA and CDR2 is SQIVND (reference sequence). The CDR3 contains 14 residues. V lost 3 bases and J 2 bases, leaving 10 bases between the germline ends. The CDR3 bases are TGTGCCAGTAGTATCTCAGGACTACAAGAGACCCAGTACTTC. Translated, it gives CASSISGLQETQYF.

This clone has a handful of counts. The V gene is TRBV5-4, the J gene TRBJ2-2; 9 bases align to TRBD2. The CDR3 spans 16 residues. Per germline, CDR1 SGHNT and CDR2 YYREEE (reference sequence). The V segment lost 0 bases and the J segment 4 bases; nucleotides outside the gene matches: 4. CDR3 loop: CASSLDSGRVTGELFF. CDR3 nucleotides: TGTGCCAGCAGCTTGGATAGCGGGAGAGTCACCGGGGAGCTGTTTTTT.

J is TRBJ2-2 and V is TRBV9, with 7 bases aligning to TRBD1. J was trimmed by 5 bases and V by 4 bases; bases with no gene match: 11. The germline gives CDR1 SGDLS, CDR2 YYNGEE. CDR3 length: 16 amino acids. This CDR3 reads CASSIGTVLRTGELFF. The CDR3 DNA reads as TGTGCCAGCAGCATCGGGACAGTACTTCGGACCGGGGAGCTGTTTTTT.